This T cell receptor (beta chain) was captured by sequencing in a study of CD8+ T cells in alopecia areata. RNA extraction and reverse transcription yielded cDNA as sequencing template. Produced via immunoSEQ multiplex PCR; TCRdb's table is partial and in-frame only. The sample has around 210,000 clones; 56% are singletons. Concerning this clone itself: Its antigen remains unknown.

CD4+ and CD8+ T cells were sorted from PBMCs. Findings and limits, study-wide: Sharing of TCR sequences between patients (possibly for HLA-related reasons) was less clear than in mice. Normal scalp showed lower clonality than lesional scalp, especially alopecia totalis/universalis. In scalp samples, resident alphabeta T cells of normal skin are also sequenced.

Material for sequencing was CD8+ T cells sorted from blood. This sequence was found in a human donor in good health.

Written as DNA, the CDR3 is TGCAGCGTTGTGGGAAAGATCGGGGAGCTGTTTTTT. This sequence encodes CSVVGKIGELFF. The chain is built from TRBV29-1 and TRBJ2-2; D is undetermined. Germline lookup yields CDR1 SQVTM and CDR2 ANQGSEA. V lost 4 bases to trimming and J lost 7 bases, with 10 bases between them. The CDR3 length is 12 residues.